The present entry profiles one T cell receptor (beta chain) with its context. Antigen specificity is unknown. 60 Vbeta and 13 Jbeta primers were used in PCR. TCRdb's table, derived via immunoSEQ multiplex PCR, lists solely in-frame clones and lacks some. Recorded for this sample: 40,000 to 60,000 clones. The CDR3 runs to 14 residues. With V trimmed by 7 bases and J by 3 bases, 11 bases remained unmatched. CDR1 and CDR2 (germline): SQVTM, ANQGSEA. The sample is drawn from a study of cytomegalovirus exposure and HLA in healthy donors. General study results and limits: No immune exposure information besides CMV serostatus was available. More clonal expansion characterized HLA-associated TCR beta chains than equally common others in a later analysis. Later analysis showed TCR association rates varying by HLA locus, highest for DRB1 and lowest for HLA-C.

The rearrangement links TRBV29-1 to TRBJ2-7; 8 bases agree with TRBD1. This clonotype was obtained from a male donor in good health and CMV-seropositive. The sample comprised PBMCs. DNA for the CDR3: TGCAGCGACCCGACAGGGGCCCACGACTACGAGCAGTACTTC. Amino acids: CSDPTGAHDYEQYF.